Below, 13 T cell receptor beta chains from the same sample are listed, as sequenced in a study of shared clonotypes between healthy human individuals. Naive CD8 cells lacked CD45RO and underwent positive selection for CCR7, leaving out terminally differentiated effector memory CD45RA+ cells. Using immunoSEQ multiplex PCR, the repertoire was profiled, and TCRdb retains in-frame clones only, with some absent. The sample lists about 2.1 million clones, just over 90% seen once, with about 1.7% in the top ten. The sample was naive CD8+ T cells from PBMCs. The origin of the receptors is a man between 18 and 35 years old in good health. Some clones in this sample may be carry-over from other donors' samples.

The chain has TRBV28 and TRBJ1-1; D is unresolved. Trimming shortened V by 7 bases and J by 0 bases, and 12 bases separated the two germline ends. The CDR3 runs 14 residues. From germline, CDR1 is MDHEN and CDR2 SYDVKM. CDR3 sequence (DNA): TGTGCCAGCATCCCCGACCCCCTGAACACTGAAGCTTTCTTT. Its protein is CASIPDPLNTEAFF.

V usage is TRBV2 and J usage is TRBJ2-5, with 8 nucleotides matching TRBD1. V shed 8 bases, J shed 5 bases, and the junction held 7 bases outside the gene matches. The CDR3 covers 13 residues. Germline-derived CDR1 and CDR2 are SNHLY and FYNNEI. This CDR3 reads CASLQGAHETQYF. The CDR3 DNA sequence: TGTGCCAGCCTGCAGGGGGCGCATGAGACCCAGTACTTC.

The V gene is TRBV19, the J gene TRBJ2-7; D is possibly TRBD2 (5 bases). The CDR3 is 15 amino acids. The V gene lost 1 base and the J gene lost 5 bases, with 15 bases spanning the gap. The germline gives CDR1 LNHDA, CDR2 SQIVND (reference sequence). The CDR3 bases are TGTGCCAGTAGTATAGGGTTGGCCGGGATCCACGAGCAGTACTTC. As protein: CASSIGLAGIHEQYF.

This sequence joins TRBV4-3 and TRBJ1-4; D perhaps matches TRBD1 (6 bases). Germline CDR1 is LGHNA and CDR2 is YSLEER. This CDR3 spans 16 amino acids. The V and J ends lost 0 bases and 8 bases respectively, with 16 bases between them. The CDR3 coding sequence is TGCGCCAGCAGCCAAGATCACGGGGGGCTTCCCGAAAAACTGTTTTTT. This encodes CASSQDHGGLPEKLFF.

This clone was detected once. This sequence joins TRBV9 and TRBJ2-2, with D uncertain. CDR3 length: 18 amino acids. V lost 3 bases and J 2 bases, leaving 20 bases between the germline ends. The germline V gene has CDR1 SGDLS and CDR2 YYNGEE. CDR3 nucleotide sequence: TGTGCCAGCAGCGGCCGGCTGGACGGTGAGCTAAACACCGGGGAGCTGTTTTTT. Translating it yields CASSGRLDGELNTGELFF.

This clone was counted between two and nine times. The chain carries TRBV27 and TRBJ2-2; D is unresolved. The CDR3 contains 13 residues. CDR1 MNHEY and CDR2 SMNVEV come from the germline V gene (reference sequence). Trimming stripped 4 bases from V and 6 bases from J, with 9 bases between. CDR3: CASSYGPPGELFF. In nucleotides, the CDR3 is TGTGCCAGCAGTTATGGACCCCCCGGGGAGCTGTTTTTT.

The chain couples TRBV7-3 to TRBJ2-1, with 7 bases matching TRBD2. Germline lookup yields CDR1 SGHTA and CDR2 FQGTGA. The CDR3 runs to 16 residues. V was clipped by 5 bases and J by 0 bases; unmatched bases: 7. CDR3 sequence: CASSPGASGSYNEQFF. CDR3 DNA: TGTGCCAGCAGCCCGGGCGCTAGCGGCTCCTACAATGAGCAGTTCTTC.

This chain uses TRBV28 with TRBJ2-1, with D possibly called TRBD1 or TRBD2 (6 bases each). The CDR3 loop spans 17 amino acids. V was pared by 3 bases and J by 0 bases, with 15 bases between. The germline gives CDR1 MDHEN, CDR2 SYDVKM. DNA for the CDR3: TGTGCCAGCAGTTTGGGACTGGACAGCTTCTCCTACAATGAGCAGTTCTTC. Encoded protein: CASSLGLDSFSYNEQFF.

In DNA form, the CDR3 reads TGTGCCACTCGGTCGGGGACAGGGGCAGGGGGTGGGACAGATACGCAGTATTTT. It codes for CATRSGTGAGGGTDTQYF. The chain recombines TRBV28 with TRBJ2-3, with TRBD1 matching 10 bases. The CDR3 has 18 residues. J gave up 3 bases and V 10 bases, and 19 bases lay outside the gene matches. The germline V gene encodes CDR1 MDHEN and CDR2 SYDVKM.

The rearrangement links TRBV5-1 to TRBJ1-1; D gene uncertain. Germline values: CDR1 SGHRS, CDR2 YFSETQ. Trimming removed 7 bases from V and 4 bases from J, with 23 bases in between. This CDR3 spans 16 amino acids. The CDR3 region has the DNA TGCGCCAGCCGTCTACAGAACAGCGGGAAGGTCACTGAAGCTTTCTTT. Its translation: CASRLQNSGKVTEAFF.

The J gene is TRBJ2-3, the V gene TRBV7-9; 13 bases align to TRBD2. The CDR3 runs to 19 residues. Trimming at V came to 5 bases and at J to 1 base, leaving 12 bases not matched to a gene. In germline, CDR1 is SEHNR, CDR2 FQNEAQ (reference sequence). The CDR3 DNA reads as TGTGCCAGCAGCCCCCGGACTAGCGGGAGTAGGTTGGGCACAGATACGCAGTATTTT. Encoded protein: CASSPRTSGSRLGTDTQYF.

V usage is TRBV4-1 and J usage is TRBJ2-1; 13 bases agree with TRBD2. This CDR3 comprises 20 residues. The germline V gene has CDR1 MGHRA and CDR2 YSYEKL. With V trimmed by 4 bases and J by 6 bases, 18 bases remained unmatched. The CDR3 sequence: CASSPPGTSGIELSINEQFF. CDR3 bases: TGCGCCAGCAGCCCCCCGGGGACTAGCGGGATTGAGTTGAGTATCAATGAGCAGTTCTTC.

The rearrangement uses TRBV19 and TRBJ2-7; D may be TRBD1 (5 bases). Germline V gene data show CDR1 as LNHDA and CDR2 as SQIVND (reference sequence). CDR3 length equals 14 residues. V lost 3 bases and J lost 2, with 11 bases in between. The DNA of the CDR3 is TGTGCCAGTAGTATCAACCTCAGGGCCTACGAGCAGTACTTC. Its translation is CASSINLRAYEQYF.